This T cell receptor (beta chain) appears in the sequencing data of a study of radiotherapy plus CTLA-4 blockade in lung cancer. The CDR3 has 14 residues. Trimming left V 2 bases short and J 8 bases short, with 10 bases between. The germline CDR1 and CDR2 sequences are MNHNS and SASEGT. In this sample, this clone turned up a few times. Repertoires were generated with immunoSEQ multiplex PCR, while TCRdb's copy carries only in-frame clones and drops some. The table has fewer than 65,000 clones, roughly 77% seen once; the top ten hold around 8.8%. The receptor was derived from a human donor with non-small cell lung cancer who had a complete response to radiotherapy plus ipilimumab. The chain carries TRBV6-1 and TRBJ1-6; weak D call: TRBD1 (6 bases). Sequencing used peripheral blood, obtained from a patient treated with radiotherapy plus ipilimumab. The CDR3 DNA reads TGTGCCAGCAGTGAAATAACAGGGTATTCACCCCTCCACTTT. Its translation: CASSEITGYSPLHF.